These 10 T cell receptor beta chains were sequenced from one sample in a study of blood T cells in healthy people across ages. A J-beta primer mix and a sample-barcoded 5' primer were used in a second PCR of roughly 6 to 12 cycles. TCRdb re-called the 5' RACE reads through MiXCR, storing one row per CDR3 protein. The table includes more than 1,000,000 distinct CDR3 sequences, 25% detected once. A further study also used this sample, focusing on T cells of mothers and their children.

Input material: blood. The receptors here all came from a girl aged 2-10 years in good health.

The chain carries TRBV29-1 and TRBJ2-5; D is unresolved. CDR3 length equals 14 residues. Germline V gives CDR1 SQVTM, CDR2 ANQGSEA. Trimming cost V 1 base and J 4 bases, with 13 bases left between them. CDR3 residues: CSVEGEGIRETQYF. The DNA of the CDR3 is TGCAGCGTTGAAGGGGAAGGAATCAGAGAGACCCAGTACTTC.

On this clonotype itself: No conserved phenylalanine or tryptophan is present at the end of the CDR3, so a read error is the likely explanation. This chain joins TRBV9 and TRBJ2-1; D uncertain. Germline assignment: CDR1 SGDLS and CDR2 YYNGEE. The CDR3 extends over 12 amino acids. V was clipped by 5 bases and J by 6 bases, with 9 bases between them. The CDR3 region is CASSHSFNEQFL. CDR3 coding DNA: TGTGCCAGCAGTCACAGCTTCAATGAGCAGTTCCTC.

This clonotype was seen a few times. This chain links TRBV12-3 or TRBV12-4 with TRBJ2-5; possibly TRBD2 for D (6 bases). The J call may not be correct, given that the DNA end is closer to TRBJ2-7. The CDR3 totals 16 residues. CDR3 amino acids: CASSSTDYKNTYEQYF. The DNA of the CDR3 is TGTGCCAGCAGTTCCACGGACTATAAAAATACCTACGAGCAGTACTTC.

This clonotype came up once. V usage is TRBV20-1 and J usage is TRBJ1-1; no clear D. CDR3 length: 14 residues. Trimming took 5 bases from V and 1 from J, leaving 14 bases between them. Looked up from germline, CDR1 is DFQATT and CDR2 is SNEGSKA (reference sequence). The CDR3 loop reads CSARLGKGNTEAFF. CDR3 bases: TGCAGTGCTCGCCTAGGCAAAGGGAACACTGAAGCTTTCTTT.

The chain links TRBV5-4 to TRBJ2-5; TRBD2 matches 7 bases. The V gene end was trimmed by 4 bases and the J gene end by 5 bases; junction bases not matched to a gene: 14. Germline V gene data show CDR1 as SGHNT and CDR2 as YYREEE (reference sequence). The CDR3 covers 16 residues. CDR3: CASSPRLGLTQETQYF. The CDR3 coding sequence is TGTGCCAGCAGCCCCCGACTGGGACTAACCCAGGAGACCCAGTACTTC.

V is TRBV20-1 and J is TRBJ2-1; maybe TRBD2 (6 bases). The germline CDR1 and CDR2 sequences are DFQATT and SNEGSKA (reference sequence). The ends were cut back, 4 bases at V and 8 bases at J, with 30 bases in the middle. This CDR3 has 18 amino acids. CDR3 nucleotide sequence: TGCAGTGCTAATCGGGGCGGGACCTCCCAGATATTCGTGGATGAGCAGTTCTTC. Protein: CSANRGGTSQIFVDEQFF.

The V call is TRBV6-6, the J call TRBJ2-4, with unresolved D. Trimming stripped 5 bases from V and 0 bases from J, with 20 bases between. Germline V gene sequence: CDR1 MNHNY, CDR2 SVGAGI (reference sequence). The CDR3 is 18 amino acids. The chain's CDR3 is CASSLQVLTTLAKNIQYF. The CDR3 bases are TGTGCCAGCAGTCTTCAGGTCCTCACGACTCTAGCCAAAAACATTCAGTACTTC.

This chain connects TRBV12-3 or TRBV12-4 to TRBJ2-5; D uncertain. This CDR3 is built from 13 residues. V dropped 5 bases and J dropped 4 bases, with 11 bases sitting between them. The CDR3 sequence: CASSGPLGETQYF. In DNA, the CDR3 is TGTGCCAGCAGTGGACCGTTAGGAGAGACCCAGTACTTC.

The table lists this clonotype with a few counts. This sequence joins TRBV7-9 and TRBJ2-1; TRBD2 aligns across 11 bases. The ends lost 11 bases at V and 5 bases at J; junction bases unmatched: 14. Per the germline V gene, CDR1 is SEHNR and CDR2 is FQNEAQ (reference sequence). The CDR3 has 16 amino acids. The CDR3: CASTSGVGSFDNEQFF. As DNA, the CDR3 is TGTGCCTCGACTAGCGGGGTGGGTTCATTCGACAATGAGCAGTTCTTC.

The chain combines TRBV7-2 with TRBJ2-4; D gene uncertain. V was pared by 3 bases and J by 5 bases, with 14 bases between. CDR3 length: 15 residues. Looked up from germline, CDR1 is SGHTA and CDR2 is FQGNSA. For the CDR3, the DNA is TGTGCCAGCAGCTTTTTAGGGAATTACCAAAACATTCAGTACTTC. Translation gives CASSFLGNYQNIQYF.